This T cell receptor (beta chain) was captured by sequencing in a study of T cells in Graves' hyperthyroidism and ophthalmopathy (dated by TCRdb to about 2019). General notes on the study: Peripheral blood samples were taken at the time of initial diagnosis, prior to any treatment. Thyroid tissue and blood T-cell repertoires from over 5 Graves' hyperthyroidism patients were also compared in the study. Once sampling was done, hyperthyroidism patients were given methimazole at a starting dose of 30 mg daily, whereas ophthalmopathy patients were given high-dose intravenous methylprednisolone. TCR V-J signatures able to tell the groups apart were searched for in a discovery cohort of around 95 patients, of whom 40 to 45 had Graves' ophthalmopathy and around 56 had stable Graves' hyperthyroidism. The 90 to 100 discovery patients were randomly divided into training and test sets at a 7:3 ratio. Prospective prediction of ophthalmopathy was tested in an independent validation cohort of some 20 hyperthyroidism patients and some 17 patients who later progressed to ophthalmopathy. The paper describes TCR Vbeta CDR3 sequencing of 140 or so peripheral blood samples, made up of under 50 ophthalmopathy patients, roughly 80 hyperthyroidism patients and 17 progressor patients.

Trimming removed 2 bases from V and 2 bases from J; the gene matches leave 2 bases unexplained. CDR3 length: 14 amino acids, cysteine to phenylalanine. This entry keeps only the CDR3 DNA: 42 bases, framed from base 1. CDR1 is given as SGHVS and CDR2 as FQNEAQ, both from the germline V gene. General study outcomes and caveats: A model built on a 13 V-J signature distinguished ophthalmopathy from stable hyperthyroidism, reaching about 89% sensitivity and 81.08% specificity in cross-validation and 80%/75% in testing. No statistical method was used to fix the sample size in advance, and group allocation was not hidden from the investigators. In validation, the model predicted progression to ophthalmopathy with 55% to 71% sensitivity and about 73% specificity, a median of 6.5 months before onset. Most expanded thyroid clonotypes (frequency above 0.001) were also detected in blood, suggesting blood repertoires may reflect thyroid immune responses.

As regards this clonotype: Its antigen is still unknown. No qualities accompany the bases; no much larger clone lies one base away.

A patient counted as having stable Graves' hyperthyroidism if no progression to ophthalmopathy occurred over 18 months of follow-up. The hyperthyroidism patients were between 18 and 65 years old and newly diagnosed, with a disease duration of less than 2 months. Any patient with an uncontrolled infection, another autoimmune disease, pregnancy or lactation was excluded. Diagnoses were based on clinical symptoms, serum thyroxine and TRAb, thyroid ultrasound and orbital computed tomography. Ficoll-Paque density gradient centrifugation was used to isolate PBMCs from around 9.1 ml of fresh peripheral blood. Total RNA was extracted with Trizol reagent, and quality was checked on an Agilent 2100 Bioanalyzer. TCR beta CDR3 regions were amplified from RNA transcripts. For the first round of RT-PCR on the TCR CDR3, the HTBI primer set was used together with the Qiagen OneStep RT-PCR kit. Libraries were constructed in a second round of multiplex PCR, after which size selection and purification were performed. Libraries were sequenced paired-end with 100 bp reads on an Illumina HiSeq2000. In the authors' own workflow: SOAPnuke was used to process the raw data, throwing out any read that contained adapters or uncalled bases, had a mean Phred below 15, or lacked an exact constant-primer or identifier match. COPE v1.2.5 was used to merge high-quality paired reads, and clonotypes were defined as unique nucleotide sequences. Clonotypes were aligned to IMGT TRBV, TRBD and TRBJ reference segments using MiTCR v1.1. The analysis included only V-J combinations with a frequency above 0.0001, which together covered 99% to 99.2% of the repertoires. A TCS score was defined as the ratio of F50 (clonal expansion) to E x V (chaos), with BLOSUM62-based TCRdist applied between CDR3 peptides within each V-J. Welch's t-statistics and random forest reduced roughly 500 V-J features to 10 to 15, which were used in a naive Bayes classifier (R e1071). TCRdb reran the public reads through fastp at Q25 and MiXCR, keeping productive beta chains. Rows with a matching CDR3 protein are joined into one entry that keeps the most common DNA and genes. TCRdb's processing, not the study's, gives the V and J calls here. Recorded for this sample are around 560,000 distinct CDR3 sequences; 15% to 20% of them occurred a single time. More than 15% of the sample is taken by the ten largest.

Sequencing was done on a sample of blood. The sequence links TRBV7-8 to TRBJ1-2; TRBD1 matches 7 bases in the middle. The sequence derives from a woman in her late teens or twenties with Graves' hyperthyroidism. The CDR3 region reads CASSLPGQNYGYTF. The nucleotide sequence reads TGTGCCAGCAGCTTACCGGGACAGAACTATGGCTACACCTTC.